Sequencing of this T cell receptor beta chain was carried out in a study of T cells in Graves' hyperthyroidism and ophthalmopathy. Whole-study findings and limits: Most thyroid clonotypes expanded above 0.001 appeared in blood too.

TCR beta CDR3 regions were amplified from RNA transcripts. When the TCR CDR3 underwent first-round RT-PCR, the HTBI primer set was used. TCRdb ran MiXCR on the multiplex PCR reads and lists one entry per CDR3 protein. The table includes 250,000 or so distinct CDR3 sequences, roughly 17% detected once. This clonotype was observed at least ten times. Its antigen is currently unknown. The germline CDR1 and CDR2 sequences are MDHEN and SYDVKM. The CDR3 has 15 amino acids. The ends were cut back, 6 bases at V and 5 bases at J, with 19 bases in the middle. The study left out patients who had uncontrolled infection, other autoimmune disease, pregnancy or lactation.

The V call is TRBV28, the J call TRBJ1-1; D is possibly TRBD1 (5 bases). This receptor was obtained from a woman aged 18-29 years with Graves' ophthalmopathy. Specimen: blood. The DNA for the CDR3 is TGTGCCAGCAGCCCTAGACAGTTGGGAGAGACTGAAGCTTTCTTT. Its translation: CASSPRQLGETEAFF.